This is a list of T cell receptor beta chains from one sample in a study of blood T cell repertoires in COVID-19. Generated by immunoSEQ multiplex PCR, the TCRdb table keeps only in-frame clones and is missing some. The sample lists approximately 300,000 clones, 85% to 90% occurring once. Specimen: PBMCs or T cells enriched from blood (not recorded which). The receptors here all came from a woman under 30 who had recovered from COVID-19. Both conserved end residues are part of each CDR3. Each record gives: CDR3 length, D gene, clone size, V gene, J gene, CDR3 DNA, CDR3 protein. D genes are given only for firm matches. Size tells how often a clone was seen (once, few, many) or the class of an expanded clone, and some rows leave it out.

14,.,.,TRBV4-1,TRBJ1-5,TGCGCCAGCAGCCCAGGGTCGAGCAATCAGCCCCAGCATTTT,CASSPGSSNQPQHF
15,TRBD1,.,TRBV2,TRBJ2-7,TGTGCCAGCAGTGAAGTGGACAGGGCATCCTACGAGCAGTACTTC,CASSEVDRASYEQYF
14,.,once,TRBV2,TRBJ1-1,TGTGCCAGCAGTGAAGCGTCTTGGAACACTGAAGCTTTCTTT,CASSEASWNTEAFF
16,.,.,TRBV7-9,TRBJ2-2,TGTGCCAGCAGCTTAGAGGAACTAGTCCGCACCGGGGAGCTGTTTTTT,CASSLEELVRTGELFF
17,TRBD2,.,TRBV3-1/TRBV3-2,TRBJ2-3,TGTGCCAGCAGCCCCTGGCTAGCGGGAGTTTCGACAGATACGCAGTATTTT,CASSPWLAGVSTDTQYF
15,TRBD1,once,TRBV4-1,TRBJ1-1,TGCGCCAGCAGCCAAGTCCCGGGACAGGCTACTGAAGCTTTCTTT,CASSQVPGQATEAFF
16,.,.,TRBV15,TRBJ1-3,TGTGCCACCAGCAGAGATATTGCGCCAGGAGGAAACACCATATATTTT,CATSRDIAPGGNTIYF
12,TRBD1,once,TRBV19,TRBJ1-2,TGTGCCAGTAGTATTCGACAGGGTGGCTACACCTTC,CASSIRQGGYTF
15,.,few,TRBV18,TRBJ1-2,TGTGCCAGCTCACCCACCCCAGGGGTGAACTATGGCTACACCTTC,CASSPTPGVNYGYTF
13,TRBD1,.,TRBV30,TRBJ1-5,TGTGCCTGGAGTCGACAGGGCTTACAGCCCCAGCATTTT,CAWSRQGLQPQHF
13,.,.,TRBV6-5,TRBJ1-1,TGTGCCAGCAGCCCCGGGGGGACCACTGAAGCTTTCTTT,CASSPGGTTEAFF
15,TRBD1,.,TRBV2,TRBJ1-2,TGTGCCAGCAGTGAGGCTTGGGACAGGGGATACGGCTACACCTTC,CASSEAWDRGYGYTF
18,.,.,TRBV18,TRBJ1-3,TGTGCCAGCTCACCTCAGGAAATTGACAGACTTTCTGGAAACACCATATATTTT,CASSPQEIDRLSGNTIYF
14,.,.,TRBV9,TRBJ1-5,TGTGCCAGCAGCCCAGACAGGACCAATCAGCCCCAGCATTTT,CASSPDRTNQPQHF
18,TRBD2,.,TRBV5-5,TRBJ2-2,TGTGCCAGCAGCCTTGGACTAGCGGGAGGGCCGAACACCGGGGAGCTGTTTTTT,CASSLGLAGGPNTGELFF
16,.,few,TRBV28,TRBJ1-1,TGTGCCAGCAGTTCCCCCCCGAGACGGGAGAACACTGAAGCTTTCTTT,CASSSPPRRENTEAFF
13,.,.,TRBV21-1,TRBJ2-7,TGTGCCAGCGGAGGGGACTTTTCCTACGAGCAGTACTTC,CASGGDFSYEQYF
12,.,.,TRBV5-1,TRBJ2-3,TGCGCCAGCAGCTTGCCTTCAGATACGCAGTATTTT,CASSLPSDTQYF
14,TRBD1,.,TRBV6-1,TRBJ2-7,TGTGCCGCAGCCCCGGGACAGGTGCCCTACGAGCAGTACTTC,CAAAPGQVPYEQYF
13,.,.,TRBV25-1,TRBJ1-2,TGTGCCAGCAGCCCCAGGGAGGTTTATGGCTACACCTTC,CASSPREVYGYTF
13,.,.,TRBV25-1,TRBJ2-1,TGTGCCAGCAGAGAATCTCCGCGGTCGGAGCAGTTCTTC,CASRESPRSEQFF
13,.,.,TRBV27,TRBJ1-1,TGTGCCAGCAGTTTCGGGAGTACGACTGAAGCTTTCTTT,CASSFGSTTEAFF
16,TRBD2,.,TRBV25-1,TRBJ2-7,TGTGCCAGCAGTGAATCAAGGACTAGCGGGAGCGGAGAGCAGTACTTC,CASSESRTSGSGEQYF
13,.,once,TRBV12-3/TRBV12-4,TRBJ1-2,TGTGCCAGCAGCTTAGTTTCCGTCTATGGCTACACCTTC,CASSLVSVYGYTF
15,TRBD1,.,TRBV4-1,TRBJ1-2,TGCGCCAGCAGCCAAGTTGACAGGGGGCTCGCCGGCTACACCTTC,CASSQVDRGLAGYTF
13,TRBD1,.,TRBV29-1,TRBJ1-5,TGCAGCGTTGTGACAGGGCCTAATCAGCCCCAGCATTTT,CSVVTGPNQPQHF
16,TRBD2,.,TRBV7-9,TRBJ2-7,TGTGCCAGCAGCTCAACACTAGCGGGGGGTTTGTACGAGCAGTACTTC,CASSSTLAGGLYEQYF
12,.,.,TRBV27,TRBJ1-6,TGTGCCAGCAGCCCAACGAGTCGACCCCTCCACTTT,CASSPTSRPLHF
14,TRBD1,once,TRBV10-3,TRBJ2-7,TGTGCCATCACGGAGGGGACAGGGGGCTACGAGCAGTACTTC,CAITEGTGGYEQYF
16,TRBD2,.,TRBV27,TRBJ2-3,TGTGCCAGCAGTTTTTCACGTCTAGCGGAAGCAGATACGCAGTATTTT,CASSFSRLAEADTQYF
15,.,.,TRBV30,TRBJ1-2,TGTGCCTGGAGTTCAGAGACTTACATTAACTATGGCTACACCTTC,CAWSSETYINYGYTF
15,TRBD2,.,TRBV9,TRBJ2-5,TGTGCCAGCAGCATCGCGGGGGGCATCCGAGAGACCCAGTACTTC,CASSIAGGIRETQYF
20,.,.,TRBV11-3,TRBJ1-5,TGTGCCAGCAGCTTAACCCCCCCAGAAGAGGGGGAATGGAGGAATCAGCCCCAGCATTTT,CASSLTPPEEGEWRNQPQHF
12,.,.,TRBV9,TRBJ1-2,TGTGCCAGCAGCGTAGCAGGGCGCGGCTACACCTTC,CASSVAGRGYTF
17,TRBD2,.,TRBV19,TRBJ2-2,TGTGCCAGTAGTGGAACTAGCGGGAGTTTTAACACCGGGGAGCTGTTTTTT,CASSGTSGSFNTGELFF
15,.,.,TRBV2,TRBJ1-1,TGTGCCAGCTCCTCCGCTGGGGAGGTGAGAACTGAAGCTTTCTTT,CASSSAGEVRTEAFF
14,.,.,TRBV18,TRBJ1-3,TGTGCCAGCTCACCATCCAGCTCTGGAAACACCATATATTTT,CASSPSSSGNTIYF
12,.,.,TRBV11-2,TRBJ2-1,TGTGCCAGCAGCTTAGTTTCTCATGAGCAGTTCTTC,CASSLVSHEQFF
15,TRBD1,.,TRBV7-3,TRBJ1-1,TGTGCCAGCAGCTTAGGTTTGGGACAGGGCACTGAAGCTTTCTTT,CASSLGLGQGTEAFF
16,.,.,TRBV19,TRBJ1-5,TGTGCCAGTACCACCACGAGGGAGGGGTGGGGACAGCCCCAGCATTTT,CASTTTREGWGQPQHF
12,TRBD2,once,TRBV11-3,TRBJ2-3,TGTGCCAGCAGCTTGGCAGCGGGGTTACAGTATTTT,CASSLAAGLQYF
16,TRBD1,.,TRBV11-2,TRBJ1-1,TGTGCCAGCAGCACTACATGGACAGGGGAGGGCACTGAAGCTTTCTTT,CASSTTWTGEGTEAFF
12,.,.,TRBV10-3,TRBJ1-4,TGTGCCACCCGGTCCTCTAATGAAAAACTGTTTTTT,CATRSSNEKLFF
15,.,.,TRBV18,TRBJ1-3,TGTGCCAGCTCAACAGGAACAGGGACCGGAAACACCATATATTTT,CASSTGTGTGNTIYF
13,.,.,TRBV7-9,TRBJ2-7,TGTGCCAGCAGCTTAGCACAGCACTACGAGCAGTACTTC,CASSLAQHYEQYF
19,.,.,TRBV4-2,TRBJ2-5,TGTGCCAGCAGCCAAGATGACCTCGGGGGGCCGTCGACTCCAGAGACCCAGTACTTC,CASSQDDLGGPSTPETQYF
13,.,.,TRBV6-5,TRBJ1-6,TGTGCCACTGGGGGGAGTCTTAATTCACCCCTCCACTTT,CATGGSLNSPLHF
13,TRBD1,.,TRBV4-2,TRBJ1-2,TGTGCCAGCAGCCAGAGGACAGGGGACGGCTACACCTTC,CASSQRTGDGYTF
14,.,.,TRBV27,TRBJ2-7,TGTGCCAGCAGTTTATGGCGGGACAGAAGCGAGCAGTACTTC,CASSLWRDRSEQYF
15,.,.,TRBV6-1,TRBJ2-1,TGTGCCAGCAGTGATTTTATCCCCCTCTACAATGAGCAGTTCTTC,CASSDFIPLYNEQFF
13,TRBD2,.,TRBV28,TRBJ2-5,TGTGCCAGCTCTAGCGGAGGCCAAGAGACCCAGTACTTC,CASSSGGQETQYF
13,TRBD1,.,TRBV30,TRBJ1-1,TGTGCCTGGAGATGGACAGGGATTGATGAAGCTTTCTTT,CAWRWTGIDEAFF
14,.,.,TRBV7-9,TRBJ2-5,TGTGCCAGCATCAGCGTCCCCGGCCCGGAGACCCAGTACTTC,CASISVPGPETQYF
11,.,.,TRBV20-1,TRBJ1-1,TGCAGTGCCGTACAGAACACTGAAGCTTTCTTT,CSAVQNTEAFF
14,.,.,TRBV10-3,TRBJ1-1,TGTGCCATCAGTGGGACGACAGGGAACACTGAAGCTTTCTTT,CAISGTTGNTEAFF